The rows below give T cell receptor beta chains drawn from one sample of a study of T cells in localized non-small cell lung cancer. Clones were sequenced by immunoSEQ multiplex PCR, and TCRdb holds only the in-frame ones, with some missing. The table includes more than 30,000 clones, approximately 80% detected once. Sequencing used peripheral blood, obtained before any cancer treatment. The receptors were gathered from a male donor aged 60 or older with stage II squamous cell lung carcinoma. Both conserved end residues are part of each CDR3. A D gene is named only where the DNA matches it firmly. Size values are once, few and many counts, or a class for expanded clones, and some rows have none.

CDR3nt	CDR3aa	abundance	d_gene	v_gene	j_gene
TGTGCCAGCAGCTTGGGTCAGTACAATGAGCAGTTCTTC	CASSLGQYNEQFF	NA	NA	TRBV5-6	TRBJ2-1
TGCAGCGCGGGCAAGACAGACTACGAGCAGTACTTC	CSAGKTDYEQYF	NA	NA	TRBV29-1	TRBJ2-7
TGTGCCAGCAGCCAAACCCCAACGGGGGCGGAAGCCTACGAGCAGTACTTC	CASSQTPTGAEAYEQYF	NA	NA	TRBV4-2	TRBJ2-7
TGTGCCAGCAGCCAACAGGGCACCGGGGAGCTGTTTTTT	CASSQQGTGELFF	NA	NA	TRBV9	TRBJ2-2
TGTGCCAGCAGTTCCCGGACTAGCGGACCCAATGAGCAGTTCTTC	CASSSRTSGPNEQFF	NA	TRBD2	TRBV27	TRBJ2-1
TGTGCCAGCACCACAGGGAATCAGCCCCAGCATTTT	CASTTGNQPQHF	NA	NA	TRBV6-1	TRBJ1-5
TGTGCCAGCAATCCCGGGCCGGCCTACGAGCAGTACTTC	CASNPGPAYEQYF	NA	NA	TRBV2	TRBJ2-7
TGTGCCAGCAGCTTGAATTTCGCAGGGGGGCACGAGCAGTACTTC	CASSLNFAGGHEQYF	NA	NA	TRBV5-5	TRBJ2-7
NA	CSVATGTPLWYF	once	NA	TRBV29-1	TRBJ2-3
TGTGCCATCAGTCAACGGACTGAGGGGGAGCAGTACTTC	CAISQRTEGEQYF	NA	NA	TRBV6-1	TRBJ2-7
TGTGCCAGCAGCTTAGATTTAATTGCACCGAACACTGAAGCTTTCTTT	CASSLDLIAPNTEAFF	NA	NA	TRBV11-1	TRBJ1-1
TGCGCCAGCAGCTTCCCCGACAGGGGCAAAACCGGGGAGCTGTTTTTT	CASSFPDRGKTGELFF	few	TRBD1	TRBV5-1	TRBJ2-2
TGTGCCAGCAGTCCTGGGCCAAATCAGCCCCAGCATTTT	CASSPGPNQPQHF	NA	NA	TRBV6-1	TRBJ1-5
TGTGCCAGCAGGTACAGGGGCGGGGCGAACACTGAAGCTTTCTTT	CASRYRGGANTEAFF	NA	TRBD1	TRBV6-1	TRBJ1-1
TGCGCCAGCAGCGAGACTAGCGGGGGGACACACTCCTACGAGCAGTACTTC	CASSETSGGTHSYEQYF	once	TRBD2	TRBV5-1	TRBJ2-7
TGTGCCAGCAGTCCCACCGGACTAGACACGAACAATGAGCAGTTCTTC	CASSPTGLDTNNEQFF	NA	TRBD2	TRBV25-1	TRBJ2-1
TGTGCCACCAGCAGAGATATAGCTGGGGGGTACTATGGCTACACCTTC	CATSRDIAGGYYGYTF	NA	NA	TRBV15	TRBJ1-2
TGCGCCAGCAGCCGAGAACCGGGACAGGGGGCTACCAACACCGGGGAGCTGTTTTTT	CASSREPGQGATNTGELFF	NA	TRBD1	TRBV4-1	TRBJ2-2
TGTGCCAGCAGTTCGGCGGGGGGGCATGAGCAGTTCTTC	CASSSAGGHEQFF	NA	TRBD2	TRBV6-6	TRBJ2-1
TGCGCCAGCAGCTCAGGGGGAAGCTCCTACGAGCAGTACTTC	CASSSGGSSYEQYF	NA	TRBD1	TRBV5-1	TRBJ2-7
TGTGCCAGCACTTGGGACGGGCAGTACTTC	CASTWDGQYF	NA	NA	TRBV6-4	TRBJ2-7
TGTGCCAGCAGTGGGCAGGGAGAACTACTTAATTCACCCCTCCACTTT	CASSGQGELLNSPLHF	NA	NA	TRBV6-1	TRBJ1-6
TGTGCCAGCACCGCTCAGGTTACCTACAATGAGCAGTTCTTC	CASTAQVTYNEQFF	NA	NA	TRBV2	TRBJ2-1
TGTGCCAGCAGAGGGACAGGGGTGAGCTATGGCTACACCTTC	CASRGTGVSYGYTF	NA	TRBD1	TRBV2	TRBJ1-2
TGTGCCACCAGCAGAGATTTGGGCTTAGGCGGGGGGGAAGGGAACATTCAGTACTTC	CATSRDLGLGGGEGNIQYF	NA	TRBD2	TRBV15	TRBJ2-4
TGTGCCAGTAGTATCGGGCGTTTCAACAAAGCGGGCTACACCTTC	CASSIGRFNKAGYTF	NA	NA	TRBV19	TRBJ1-2
TGTGCCAGTAGTATATCTAGCTCCTACGAGCAGTACTTC	CASSISSSYEQYF	NA	NA	TRBV19	TRBJ2-7
TGCGCCAGCAGCTTGGTAGAAGGGCGGGATGGCTACACCTTC	CASSLVEGRDGYTF	NA	NA	TRBV5-1	TRBJ1-2
TGTGCCTGGAGTTCGCATTCTAGCTTCCGGGAGACCCAGTACTTC	CAWSSHSSFRETQYF	NA	NA	TRBV30	TRBJ2-5
TGCGCCAGCAGCGTACCGCCCGGGACAGGGTCCTTCGAGCAGTACTTC	CASSVPPGTGSFEQYF	NA	TRBD1	TRBV5-1	TRBJ2-7
TGTGCCAGCAGCCCAGCCGGAGGGGGTGAGACCCAGTACTTC	CASSPAGGGETQYF	NA	NA	TRBV11-2	TRBJ2-5
TGTGCCAGCAGCTTAGCGCCGTTCCGGGAGCTGTTTTTT	CASSLAPFRELFF	NA	NA	TRBV11-1	TRBJ2-2
TGTGCCAGCAGCTTAGGGCAGCACAATCAGCCCCAGCATTTT	CASSLGQHNQPQHF	NA	NA	TRBV7-6	TRBJ1-5
TGTGCCAGCGGACTAGCGGGAGAATTCAATGAGCAGTTCTTC	CASGLAGEFNEQFF	NA	TRBD2	TRBV18	TRBJ2-1
TGTGCCAGCAGCTTAGACCCTGATACGCAGTATTTT	CASSLDPDTQYF	NA	NA	TRBV5-4	TRBJ2-3
TGTGCCAGCAGCCTTAGAGGAGAAGAGACCCAGTACTTC	CASSLRGEETQYF	NA	NA	TRBV2	TRBJ2-5
TGTGCCAGCAGTGAAGCCCCTATCATCCCGACAGATACGCAGTATTTT	CASSEAPIIPTDTQYF	NA	NA	TRBV6-1	TRBJ2-3
TGTGCCAGCAGTGAATACGGTAGCGGGAGGTCCTACAATGAGCAGTTCTTC	CASSEYGSGRSYNEQFF	NA	TRBD2	TRBV25-1	TRBJ2-1
TGTGCCAGCAGCTCCCGGGGCGGACCCCAGTACTTC	CASSSRGGPQYF	NA	NA	TRBV7-2	TRBJ2-5
TGTGCCAGCAGCTTGCTACGGACAGGGGTTTCACCCCTCCACTTT	CASSLLRTGVSPLHF	NA	TRBD1	TRBV5-1	TRBJ1-6
TGTGCCAGCAGCCAAGTCGACGGGGGGGCGGGCAATGAGCAGTTCTTC	CASSQVDGGAGNEQFF	NA	TRBD2	TRBV4-2	TRBJ2-1
TGTGCCAGCAGGGGGGAGACCCAGTACTTC	CASRGETQYF	NA	NA	TRBV18	TRBJ2-5
TGTGCCAGCACCTTGAAGGGAACCGGGGAGCTGTTTTTT	CASTLKGTGELFF	NA	NA	TRBV7-2	TRBJ2-2
TGTGCCAGCAGCCAAGATGCTGTGCTCGCCCCCCGCCGAGGCGAGCAGTACTTC	CASSQDAVLAPRRGEQYF	NA	NA	TRBV14	TRBJ2-7
TGTGCCAGCAGCTTGGTGCCAGGGGACCTTTCTGGCTACACCTTC	CASSLVPGDLSGYTF	NA	NA	TRBV5-4	TRBJ1-2
TGTGCCAGCAGTTTAAAAACAGGGGTCTACGAGCAGTACTTC	CASSLKTGVYEQYF	NA	TRBD1	TRBV28	TRBJ2-7
TGTGCCAGCAGCTTTTCGACCGAAGCTTTCTTT	CASSFSTEAFF	once	NA	TRBV11-2	TRBJ1-1
TGTGCCAGCAGCTTGGAGGCCGGCCAGGGGGCGCGTTCACCCCTCCACTTT	CASSLEAGQGARSPLHF	NA	TRBD1	TRBV5-6	TRBJ1-6